Listed below are T cell receptor beta chains from one sample, sequenced in a study of blood T cells in healthy people across ages. MiXCR, applied by TCRdb to the 5' RACE reads, yields one record per CDR3 protein. The sample lists 1.5 million to 2 million distinct CDR3 sequences; 49% were seen once. Material: blood. All receptors come from a woman aged 40 to 49 in good health. CDR3s include the opening cysteine and the closing phenylalanine or tryptophan. D genes are given only for firm matches. Rows may omit the clone size; those that give it use once, few, many or a size class.

d_call	j_call	cdr3_length	v_call	clone_size	cdr3_aa	cdr3_nt
TRBD1	TRBJ1-1	15	TRBV7-9	NA	CASSPLTGSGTEAFF	TGTGCCAGCAGCCCGCTGACAGGGTCGGGCACTGAAGCTTTCTTT
TRBD2	TRBJ2-1	17	TRBV11-2	NA	CASSLEFGAGAYNEQFF	TGTGCCAGCAGCTTAGAATTCGGTGCGGGGGCCTACAATGAGCAGTTCTTC
NA	TRBJ1-5	12	TRBV20-1	many	CSARQGNQPQHF	TGCAGTGCTAGACAGGGCAATCAGCCCCAGCATTTT
NA	TRBJ2-5	17	TRBV4-3	NA	CASSQDIGGGSAETQYF	TGCGCCAGCAGCCAAGATATAGGGGGAGGTAGCGCGGAGACCCAGTACTTC
TRBD1	TRBJ2-3	15	TRBV18	NA	CASSPAGQGTDTQYF	TGTGCCAGCTCACCAGCGGGACAGGGCACAGATACGCAGTATTTT
NA	TRBJ2-7	13	TRBV29-1	few	CSVDVGHRYEQYF	TGCAGCGTTGACGTGGGCCATCGTTACGAGCAGTACTTC
TRBD1	TRBJ2-7	15	TRBV4-1	NA	CASSQPDRPSYEQYF	TGCGCCAGCAGCCAACCGGACAGGCCCTCCTACGAGCAGTACTTC
NA	TRBJ2-7	13	TRBV27	NA	CASRPSGGNEQYF	TGTGCCAGCAGACCGTCCGGCGGCAACGAGCAGTACTTC
NA	TRBJ1-1	14	TRBV11-2	NA	CASSYISTNTEAFF	TGTGCCAGCAGCTATATATCCACGAACACTGAAGCTTTCTTT
NA	TRBJ1-5	13	TRBV7-2	few	CASSLEPNQPQHF	TGTGCCAGCAGCTTAGAACCGAATCAGCCCCAGCATTTT
TRBD1	TRBJ2-3	16	TRBV15	NA	CATSRARDRVLDTQYF	TGTGCCACCAGCAGAGCTCGGGACAGGGTTTTAGATACGCAGTATTTT
NA	TRBJ2-5	18	TRBV21-1	NA	CASSTDPTSGGPWETQYF	TGTGCCAGCAGCACGGACCCGACTAGCGGGGGGCCGTGGGAGACCCAGTACTTC
NA	TRBJ2-4	13	TRBV5-1	few	CASSLGGEGIQYF	TGCGCCAGCAGCTTGGGGGGAGAAGGCATTCAGTACTTC
NA	TRBJ2-4	15	TRBV7-2	few	CASTDQGLAKNIQYF	TGTGCCAGCACCGACCAGGGACTAGCCAAAAACATTCAGTACTTC
TRBD2	TRBJ2-5	15	TRBV29-1	NA	CSVEDFGSGEETQYF	TGCAGCGTTGAAGATTTTGGGAGCGGGGAAGAGACCCAGTACTTC
TRBD1	TRBJ1-2	14	TRBV12-3/TRBV12-4	NA	CASSPGQGSRGYTF	TGTGCCAGCAGCCCGGGACAGGGGAGTCGTGGCTACACCTTC
TRBD1	TRBJ2-1	21	TRBV11-2	few	CASSLGPPGQGSPSSYNEQFF	TGTGCCAGCAGCTTGGGCCCACCGGGACAGGGATCCCCTAGCTCCTACAATGAGCAGTTCTTC
NA	TRBJ2-7	16	TRBV5-6	NA	CASSLALRGRSYEQYF	TGTGCCAGCAGCTTGGCCCTCCGGGGGCGCTCCTACGAGCAGTACTTC
TRBD1	TRBJ2-3	15	TRBV6-2/TRBV6-3	NA	CASSRQGTGTDTQYF	TGTGCCAGCAGTCGACAGGGAACCGGCACAGATACGCAGTATTTT
NA	TRBJ1-6	16	TRBV7-6	NA	CASSLGGIHYNSPLHF	TGTGCCAGCAGCTTAGGGGGGATTCATTATAATTCACCCCTCCACTTT
NA	TRBJ2-5	15	TRBV7-3	NA	CASSPGWGRQETQYF	TGTGCCAGCAGCCCCGGATGGGGGCGCCAAGAGACCCAGTACTTC
NA	TRBJ2-1	17	TRBV12-3/TRBV12-4	few	CASSLARMRNVYNEQFF	TGTGCCAGCAGTTTAGCCCGGATGAGGAATGTCTACAATGAGCAGTTCTTC
NA	TRBJ2-5	15	TRBV13	NA	CASSSEGLSQETQYF	TGTGCCAGCAGCTCTGAGGGGCTCTCCCAAGAGACCCAGTACTTC
TRBD2	TRBJ2-3	16	TRBV9	few	CASSVRASGGIDTQYF	TGTGCCAGCAGCGTTCGGGCTAGCGGGGGGATAGATACGCAGTATTTT
NA	TRBJ2-1	14	TRBV7-2	NA	CASSLEVRTNEQFF	TGTGCCAGCAGCTTAGAAGTCAGAACTAATGAGCAGTTCTTC
NA	TRBJ2-1	15	TRBV29-1	NA	CSVEDLAQSRDEQFF	TGCAGCGTTGAAGATCTTGCACAGTCGAGGGATGAGCAGTTCTTC
TRBD2	TRBJ2-3	15	TRBV12-3/TRBV12-4	NA	CASSRLAGAGDTQYF	TGTGCCAGCAGCCGACTAGCGGGGGCGGGAGATACGCAGTATTTT
NA	TRBJ2-1	11	TRBV6-6	NA	CASSHLDEQFF	TGTGCCAGCAGCCATCTGGATGAGCAGTTCTTC
TRBD2	TRBJ2-5	14	TRBV7-2	NA	CASSTATSAGEQYF	TGTGCCAGCAGCACAGCGACTAGTGCGGGGGAGCAGTACTTC
NA	TRBJ2-3	14	TRBV6-2/TRBV6-3	NA	CASVEGGSTDTQYF	TGTGCCAGTGTGGAAGGGGGTAGCACAGATACGCAGTATTTT
TRBD1	TRBJ2-5	13	TRBV5-5	NA	CASSRTGTETQYF	TGTGCCAGCAGCCGGACAGGGACGGAGACCCAGTACTTC
NA	TRBJ2-3	15	TRBV4-2	few	CASSQGGAAMNTQYF	TGTGCCAGCAGCCAAGGGGGGGCGGCCATGAATACGCAGTATTTT
NA	TRBJ1-4	16	TRBV5-1	NA	CASSLPSGAFVEKLFF	TGCGCCAGCAGCTTGCCGAGTGGAGCATTCGTCGAAAAACTGTTTTTT
NA	TRBJ2-7	13	TRBV7-2	many	CASSSGRVSEQYF	TGTGCCAGCAGCTCCGGAAGGGTCTCCGAGCAGTACTTC
NA	TRBJ1-6	12	TRBV7-9	few	CASSHYHSPLHF	TGTGCCAGCAGTCACTACCATTCACCCCTCCACTTT
NA	TRBJ1-4	15	TRBV18	NA	CASSRPGNRNEKLFF	TGTGCCAGCTCACGGCCAGGAAACCGTAATGAAAAACTGTTTTTT
TRBD1	TRBJ2-3	15	TRBV27	NA	CASSWGTGIADTQYF	TGTGCCAGCAGTTGGGGGACAGGGATCGCAGATACGCAGTATTTT
TRBD2	TRBJ2-7	14	TRBV20-1	NA	CSATLAGVEYEQYF	TGCAGTGCTACCCTAGCGGGGGTTGAGTACGAGCAGTACTTC
TRBD1	TRBJ1-6	16	TRBV7-6	NA	CASSRGDRGRNSPLHF	TGTGCCAGCAGCCGCGGGGACAGGGGGAGGAATTCACCCCTCCACTTT
TRBD2	TRBJ2-1	15	TRBV19	few	CASSPPGLATNEQFF	TGTGCCAGTAGTCCCCCGGGACTAGCTACCAATGAGCAGTTCTTC
TRBD1	TRBJ2-1	13	TRBV5-5	NA	CASSQGQFPEQFF	TGTGCCAGCAGCCAGGGACAGTTTCCTGAGCAGTTCTTC
TRBD1	TRBJ2-1	15	TRBV6-5	many	CASSFRDRLYNEQFF	TGTGCCAGCAGTTTCCGGGACAGATTATACAATGAGCAGTTCTTC
TRBD2	TRBJ2-3	18	TRBV9	NA	CASSVVLGLAGNTDTQYF	TGTGCCAGCAGCGTAGTGTTGGGACTAGCGGGTAACACAGATACGCAGTATTTT
NA	TRBJ2-5	12	TRBV7-2	NA	CASSPKLETQYF	TGTGCCAGCAGCCCTAAGTTAGAGACCCAGTACTTC
TRBD2	TRBJ2-7	15	TRBV20-1	few	CSARDGTSGSYEQYF	TGCAGTGCTAGAGATGGGACTAGCGGTTCCTACGAGCAGTACTTC
NA	TRBJ1-5	17	TRBV4-2	NA	CASSQDGFRDSNQPQHF	TGTGCCAGCAGCCAAGATGGCTTTAGAGATAGCAATCAGCCCCAGCATTTT
NA	TRBJ2-7	15	TRBV28	NA	CASTALGAIPYEQYF	TGTGCCAGCACCGCCTTGGGCGCCATTCCCTACGAGCAGTACTTC
NA	TRBJ1-2	13	TRBV25-1	few	CASSSERSYGYTF	TGTGCCAGCAGTTCTGAGCGGAGCTATGGCTACACCTTC
NA	TRBJ2-7	17	TRBV4-2	NA	CASSQVVAGATYYEQYF	TGTGCCAGCAGCCAAGTAGTCGCGGGGGCGACTTACTACGAGCAGTACTTC